What follows describes a single TCR beta chain. The antigen is not known. The patients all showed relapse after autologous stem cell transplantation, while their brentuximab vedotin exposure varied. The best responses consisted of complete response, partial response or progressive disease. Germline V gene sequence: CDR1 LGHNT, CDR2 FRNRAP. CDR3 size: 16 residues. With V trimmed by 5 bases and J by 4 bases, 9 bases remained unmatched. Libraries were prepared by immunoSEQ multiplex PCR; TCRdb keeps only in-frame clonotypes and omits some of them. The sample gives 42,000 or so clones, approximately 90% of which show up once; less than 7% is in the top ten. The data stem from a study of PD-1 blockade in classical Hodgkin lymphoma. Study conclusions and caveats: Repertoire difference causes, possibly disease activity or prior therapy, remain undefined.

The chain employs TRBV12-5 and TRBJ2-2; 8 nucleotides align to TRBD1. This specimen consisted of peripheral blood mononuclear cells (PBMCs), obtained before the second cycle of nivolumab. The clonotype originates from a human donor with classical Hodgkin lymphoma. The CDR3 DNA sequence: TGTGCTAGTGGTCTAACGACAGGGGTGGTCACCGGGGAGCTGTTTTTT. It translates to CASGLTTGVVTGELFF.